The TCR beta chain under discussion was sequenced for a study of T cell responses to AZD1222 COVID-19 vaccine. Measured with immunoSEQ multiplex PCR; TCRdb has only the in-frame clones, and not every one. The sample has 45,000 to 50,000 clones, approximately 89% seen once. Germline CDR1 reads SGHDN; CDR2 reads FVKESK. V was clipped by 4 bases and J by 4 bases, with 14 bases between them. The CDR3 runs to 15 residues. The gene calls are TRBV14 and TRBJ2-1, with D perhaps TRBD2 (6 bases). The input for sequencing was peripheral blood, taken 28 days after the second AZD1222 dose. The TCR comes from an adult who received the AZD1222 COVID-19 vaccine. The CDR3 here is CASSRGGSLYNEQFF. CDR3 DNA sequence: TGTGCCAGCAGCCGTGGGGGGAGTCTGTACAATGAGCAGTTCTTC.